This is a list of T cell receptor beta chains from one sample in a study of cytomegalovirus exposure and HLA in healthy donors. The assay was immunoSEQ multiplex PCR, and TCRdb's table has in-frame clones only and misses some. The repertoire holds 150,000 to 200,000 clones, with about 80% as singletons. The sample taken for sequencing was PBMCs. Every receptor here comes from a woman between 25 and 40 years old in good health and CMV-seronegative. The CDR3 runs from the conserved cysteine through the conserved F or W. Each record gives: CDR3 protein, CDR3 DNA, D gene, J gene, V gene, clone size. D genes are given only for firm matches. Rows give clone size only sometimes, using once, few, many, or a class for an expanded clone.

CDR3aa: CASSPPTGEQYF; CDR3nt: TGTGCCAGCTCACCACCGACGGGTGAGCAGTACTTC; d_gene: -; j_gene: TRBJ2-7; v_gene: TRBV18; abundance: -
CDR3aa: CASSPSPGLAGGAYEQYF; CDR3nt: TGTGCCAGCAGCCCATCACCGGGACTAGCAGGGGGAGCCTACGAGCAGTACTTC; d_gene: TRBD2; j_gene: TRBJ2-7; v_gene: TRBV28; abundance: -
CDR3aa: CAWGSQGNYGYTF; CDR3nt: TGTGCCTGGGGTTCTCAGGGGAACTATGGCTACACCTTC; d_gene: -; j_gene: TRBJ1-2; v_gene: TRBV30; abundance: -
CDR3aa: CASSLAATRFDEQYF; CDR3nt: TGTGCCAGCAGCTTGGCGGCTACCAGGTTTGACGAGCAGTACTTC; d_gene: -; j_gene: TRBJ2-7; v_gene: TRBV5-6; abundance: -
CDR3aa: CASRDTLAGPYNEQFF; CDR3nt: TGTGCCAGCAGGGACACACTAGCGGGGCCCTACAATGAGCAGTTCTTC; d_gene: TRBD2; j_gene: TRBJ2-1; v_gene: TRBV2; abundance: -
CDR3aa: CASSLVGGYEQYF; CDR3nt: TGTGCCAGCAGCTTAGTGGGAGGCTACGAGCAGTACTTC; d_gene: -; j_gene: TRBJ2-7; v_gene: TRBV11-3; abundance: -
CDR3aa: CASRGLRQGRETQYF; CDR3nt: TGTGCCAGCAGGGGACTGAGACAGGGAAGGGAGACCCAGTACTTC; d_gene: -; j_gene: TRBJ2-5; v_gene: TRBV2; abundance: -
CDR3aa: CASTTSGGAQETQYF; CDR3nt: TGTGCCAGCACCACTAGCGGGGGGGCCCAAGAGACCCAGTACTTC; d_gene: TRBD2; j_gene: TRBJ2-5; v_gene: TRBV6-5; abundance: -
CDR3aa: CASSPSFITELNYGYTF; CDR3nt: TGTGCCAGCTCACCATCATTTATAACAGAACTTAACTATGGCTACACCTTC; d_gene: -; j_gene: TRBJ1-2; v_gene: TRBV18; abundance: -
CDR3aa: CASSTTSGIYNEQFF; CDR3nt: TGTGCCAGCAGCACGACTAGCGGGATCTACAATGAGCAGTTCTTC; d_gene: TRBD2; j_gene: TRBJ2-1; v_gene: TRBV6-4; abundance: -
CDR3aa: CASRRTQGAGGYTF; CDR3nt: TGTGCCAGTAGACGAACTCAGGGGGCTGGTGGCTACACCTTC; d_gene: TRBD1; j_gene: TRBJ1-2; v_gene: TRBV19; abundance: few
CDR3aa: CASQEGGNTEAFF; CDR3nt: TGTGCCAGCCAGGAAGGGGGGAACACTGAAGCTTTCTTT; d_gene: -; j_gene: TRBJ1-1; v_gene: TRBV6-5; abundance: -
CDR3aa: CAISGQGAGELFF; CDR3nt: TGTGCCATCAGCGGACAGGGGGCCGGGGAGCTGTTTTTT; d_gene: TRBD1; j_gene: TRBJ2-2; v_gene: TRBV10-3; abundance: once
CDR3aa: CASSLAGGPRQPQHF; CDR3nt: TGTGCCAGCAGTTTGGCAGGGGGCCCCCGTCAGCCCCAGCATTTT; d_gene: TRBD1; j_gene: TRBJ1-5; v_gene: TRBV28; abundance: -
CDR3aa: CASRQTGQQETQYF; CDR3nt: TGTGCCAGCAGGCAGACGGGACAGCAAGAGACCCAGTACTTC; d_gene: TRBD1; j_gene: TRBJ2-5; v_gene: TRBV6-1; abundance: few
CDR3aa: CASSPSLTGVAHNEQFF; CDR3nt: TGTGCCAGCTCACCTTCCCTTACCGGGGTAGCGCACAATGAGCAGTTCTTC; d_gene: -; j_gene: TRBJ2-1; v_gene: TRBV18; abundance: -
CDR3aa: CASSPLWTSDSSEQYF; CDR3nt: TGTGCCAGCAGTCCCCTTTGGACTAGCGATTCCTCCGAGCAGTACTTC; d_gene: TRBD2; j_gene: TRBJ2-7; v_gene: TRBV27; abundance: once
CDR3aa: CASSHRDSQETQYF; CDR3nt: TGTGCCAGCAGCCACCGGGACAGCCAAGAGACCCAGTACTTC; d_gene: TRBD1; j_gene: TRBJ2-5; v_gene: TRBV4-2; abundance: -
CDR3aa: CASSLDSVSWPSTQFF; CDR3nt: TGTGCCAGCAGCTTAGATTCCGTCTCTTGGCCATCAACACAGTTCTTC; d_gene: -; j_gene: TRBJ2-1; v_gene: TRBV7-6; abundance: -
CDR3aa: CASSFPGGSYEQYF; CDR3nt: TGTGCCAGCAGTTTTCCCGGGGGCTCCTACGAGCAGTACTTC; d_gene: -; j_gene: TRBJ2-7; v_gene: TRBV28; abundance: -
CDR3aa: CASRGTGSIDRYEQYF; CDR3nt: TGTGCCAGCAGAGGGACAGGGTCCATCGATCGCTACGAGCAGTACTTC; d_gene: TRBD1; j_gene: TRBJ2-7; v_gene: TRBV28; abundance: -
CDR3aa: CAISEGLAGSYEQYF; CDR3nt: TGTGCCATCAGTGAGGGGCTAGCGGGGTCCTACGAGCAGTACTTC; d_gene: TRBD2; j_gene: TRBJ2-7; v_gene: TRBV10-3; abundance: -
CDR3aa: CASSPPGGTHEQYF; CDR3nt: TGTGCCAGCAGTCCCCCGGGTGGCACCCACGAGCAGTACTTC; d_gene: -; j_gene: TRBJ2-7; v_gene: TRBV28; abundance: -
CDR3aa: CASSLGGQGSSYNSPLHF; CDR3nt: TGTGCCAGCAGCTTAGGAGGACAGGGAAGCTCCTATAATTCACCCCTCCACTTT; d_gene: TRBD1; j_gene: TRBJ1-6; v_gene: TRBV7-2; abundance: -
CDR3aa: CASSVGGETRETQYF; CDR3nt: TGTGCCAGCAGCGTAGGGGGGGAGACTCGGGAGACCCAGTACTTC; d_gene: -; j_gene: TRBJ2-5; v_gene: TRBV9; abundance: -
CDR3aa: CASGLGTYNTGELFF; CDR3nt: TGTGCCAGCGGCTTGGGGACTTATAACACCGGGGAGCTGTTTTTT; d_gene: -; j_gene: TRBJ2-2; v_gene: TRBV5-6; abundance: -
CDR3aa: CASTLKTASGGLNTDTQYF; CDR3nt: TGTGCCAGCACCCTCAAAACGGCTAGCGGGGGACTTAACACAGATACGCAGTACTTT; d_gene: TRBD2; j_gene: TRBJ2-3; v_gene: TRBV5-6; abundance: -
CDR3aa: CASRPSPRTGYYGYTF; CDR3nt: TGTGCCAGCAGACCATCACCCAGGACAGGGTACTATGGCTACACCTTC; d_gene: TRBD1; j_gene: TRBJ1-2; v_gene: TRBV28; abundance: -
CDR3aa: CASSLKVGRVTEAFF; CDR3nt: TGTGCCAGCAGCTTAAAGGTAGGGCGGGTCACTGAAGCTTTCTTT; d_gene: -; j_gene: TRBJ1-1; v_gene: TRBV13; abundance: few
CDR3aa: CASSGSDSYYNEQFF; CDR3nt: TGTGCCAGCAGTGGATCGGACAGCTATTACAATGAGCAGTTCTTC; d_gene: -; j_gene: TRBJ2-1; v_gene: TRBV6-1; abundance: -
CDR3aa: CASSLRKGQGAHGYTF; CDR3nt: TGTGCCAGCAGCTTGCGCAAGGGACAGGGGGCGCATGGCTACACCTTC; d_gene: TRBD1; j_gene: TRBJ1-2; v_gene: TRBV5-5; abundance: -
CDR3aa: CASSLGQLADYGYTF; CDR3nt: TGCGCCAGCAGCTTGGGACAGCTTGCTGACTATGGCTACACCTTC; d_gene: -; j_gene: TRBJ1-2; v_gene: TRBV5-1; abundance: -
CDR3aa: CASSSSQGGYNEKLFF; CDR3nt: TGCGCCAGCAGCTCGTCACAGGGGGGATATAATGAAAAACTGTTTTTT; d_gene: TRBD1; j_gene: TRBJ1-4; v_gene: TRBV5-1; abundance: few
CDR3aa: CASSIEQIPSGANVLTF; CDR3nt: TGTGCCAGTAGTATAGAACAGATACCCTCTGGGGCCAACGTCCTGACTTTC; d_gene: -; j_gene: TRBJ2-6; v_gene: TRBV19; abundance: -
CDR3aa: CASRLDRSGLEAFF; CDR3nt: TGTGCCAGCAGATTGGACAGGTCGGGTCTAGAAGCTTTCTTT; d_gene: TRBD1; j_gene: TRBJ1-1; v_gene: TRBV2; abundance: -
CDR3aa: CASRSGQGSYNSPLHF; CDR3nt: TGTGCCAGCAGGAGCGGACAGGGCTCCTATAATTCACCCCTCCACTTT; d_gene: TRBD1; j_gene: TRBJ1-6; v_gene: TRBV7-9; abundance: -
CDR3aa: CASSLDGSTDTQYF; CDR3nt: TGTGCCAGCAGCTTAGACGGGTCCACAGATACGCAGTATTTT; d_gene: -; j_gene: TRBJ2-3; v_gene: TRBV7-2; abundance: -
CDR3aa: CASSPRQGGLTDTQYF; CDR3nt: TGTGCCAGCAGCCCGCGGCAGGGGGGACTCACAGATACGCAGTATTTT; d_gene: -; j_gene: TRBJ2-3; v_gene: TRBV11-1; abundance: -
CDR3aa: CATRGTGVSYEQYF; CDR3nt: TGTGCCACCAGGGGGACAGGGGTCTCCTACGAGCAGTACTTC; d_gene: TRBD1; j_gene: TRBJ2-7; v_gene: TRBV19; abundance: -
CDR3aa: CSVSDWSTEAFF; CDR3nt: TGCAGCGTTTCCGACTGGAGTACTGAAGCTTTCTTT; d_gene: -; j_gene: TRBJ1-1; v_gene: TRBV29-1; abundance: -
CDR3aa: CSVETSGRAGEQFF; CDR3nt: TGCAGCGTTGAAACTAGCGGGAGGGCCGGAGAGCAGTTCTTC; d_gene: TRBD2; j_gene: TRBJ2-1; v_gene: TRBV29-1; abundance: -
CDR3aa: CASSLDGTGVGDTQYF; CDR3nt: TGTGCCAGCAGCTTAGATGGGACAGGGGTTGGAGATACGCAGTATTTT; d_gene: TRBD1; j_gene: TRBJ2-3; v_gene: TRBV7-8; abundance: -
CDR3aa: CSSSPLSGTVNEKLFF; CDR3nt: TGTTCCAGCAGCCCATTGTCCGGGACAGTTAATGAAAAACTGTTTTTT; d_gene: TRBD1; j_gene: TRBJ1-4; v_gene: TRBV7-9; abundance: -
CDR3aa: CSVARKFIPDTSTDTQYF; CDR3nt: TGCAGCGTTGCCAGAAAATTTATCCCAGACACTAGCACAGATACGCAGTATTTT; d_gene: -; j_gene: TRBJ2-3; v_gene: TRBV29-1; abundance: -
CDR3aa: CASSLDQGAPDGYTF; CDR3nt: TGCGCCAGCAGCTTGGATCAGGGGGCGCCTGATGGCTACACCTTC; d_gene: TRBD1; j_gene: TRBJ1-2; v_gene: TRBV5-1; abundance: -
CDR3aa: CASSRQIQETQYF; CDR3nt: TGCGCCAGCAGTCGACAGATCCAAGAGACCCAGTACTTC; d_gene: -; j_gene: TRBJ2-5; v_gene: TRBV10-2; abundance: few
CDR3aa: CASTRGQVEKLFF; CDR3nt: TGTGCCAGCACTCGGGGACAGGTCGAAAAACTGTTTTTT; d_gene: TRBD1; j_gene: TRBJ1-4; v_gene: TRBV2; abundance: -
CDR3aa: CASSLGLAGGPLDEQFF; CDR3nt: TGTGCCAGCAGCTTGGGACTAGCGGGAGGGCCTTTAGATGAGCAGTTCTTC; d_gene: TRBD2; j_gene: TRBJ2-1; v_gene: TRBV7-3; abundance: -
CDR3aa: CASSLGGTGQGIGYGYTF; CDR3nt: TGCGCCAGCAGCTTGGGAGGGACAGGACAGGGAATAGGCTATGGCTACACCTTC; d_gene: TRBD1; j_gene: TRBJ1-2; v_gene: TRBV5-1; abundance: once
CDR3aa: CASSPEFSTDSNQPQHF; CDR3nt: TGTGCCAGCAGCCCGGAATTCTCGACAGATAGCAATCAGCCCCAGCATTTT; d_gene: -; j_gene: TRBJ1-5; v_gene: TRBV5-8; abundance: -
CDR3aa: CASSQGTESEKLFF; CDR3nt: TGCGCCAGCAGCCAAGGGACAGAAAGTGAAAAACTGTTTTTT; d_gene: -; j_gene: TRBJ1-4; v_gene: TRBV4-1; abundance: few
CDR3aa: CASSQAESLNTEAFF; CDR3nt: TGCGCCAGCAGCCAAGCCGAGTCACTGAACACTGAAGCTTTCTTT; d_gene: -; j_gene: TRBJ1-1; v_gene: TRBV4-1; abundance: -
CDR3aa: CASSNRLAGDSSEQFF; CDR3nt: TGTGCCAGCAGCAACCGACTAGCGGGAGACTCATCGGAGCAGTTCTTC; d_gene: TRBD2; j_gene: TRBJ2-1; v_gene: TRBV9; abundance: -
CDR3aa: CASRGTAVSNQPQHF; CDR3nt: TGTGCCAGCAGGGGGACAGCGGTTAGCAATCAGCCCCAGCATTTT; d_gene: TRBD1; j_gene: TRBJ1-5; v_gene: TRBV6-1; abundance: few
CDR3aa: CASSPGQGNQPQHF; CDR3nt: TGTGCCAGCAGTCCGGGACAGGGAAATCAGCCCCAGCATTTT; d_gene: TRBD1; j_gene: TRBJ1-5; v_gene: TRBV27; abundance: -